The next 4 T cell receptor beta chains were all read from a single sample in a study of T cell repertoires in cytomegalovirus infection (dated by TCRdb to between 2017 and 2020). For sequencing, an Illumina HiSeq 1500 was employed. TCRdb applied fastp at Q25 and MiXCR to the public reads, then kept only in-frame beta chains. Entries that share a CDR3 protein sequence are merged under the most common genes and DNA. For this sample the table gives approximately 400,000 distinct CDR3 sequences, of which approximately 31% were detected only once. The ten largest clones represent roughly 15% of the sample. The sequencing input was PBMCs. All receptors derive from a human donor in good health (CMV status not recorded). Some clones in this sample may be carry-over from other donors' samples.

This clonotype was seen a few times. This chain joins TRBV6-1 and TRBJ1-1; 8 bases map to TRBD1. The CDR3 contains 15 residues. From germline, CDR1 is MNHNS and CDR2 SASEGT. The V and J ends lost 6 bases and 1 base, in that order; junction bases with no gene match: 7. The CDR3 loop is CASSLRGQENTEAFF. For the CDR3, the DNA is TGTGCCAGCAGCCTTCGGGGACAGGAGAACACTGAAGCTTTCTTT.

This clonotype was counted at least ten times. The J gene is TRBJ2-6, the V gene TRBV7-6; TRBD1 aligns across 9 bases. Germline CDR1 SGHVS, CDR2 FNYEAQ. The trim removed 4 bases at V and 5 bases at J, leaving 15 bases unmatched. The CDR3 loop spans 19 amino acids. CDR3 sequence reads: CASSSVQGASALWANVLTF. The CDR3 coding sequence is TGTGCCAGCAGCTCAGTACAGGGGGCCAGCGCGCTCTGGGCCAACGTCCTGACTTTC.

V usage is TRBV5-5 and J usage is TRBJ2-5; TRBD1 matches at 10 bases. Germline V gene data show CDR1 as SGHKS and CDR2 as YYEKEE (reference sequence). The CDR3 spans 16 residues. V dropped 4 bases and J dropped 4; count of bases not matched to a gene: 10. The DNA of the CDR3 is TGTGCCAGCAGCCTATACGGGACAGGGGATAGAGAGACCCAGTACTTC. Its protein product is CASSLYGTGDRETQYF. Together with reference TRBV5-5 and TRBJ2-5, the CDR3 gives the full variable domain: DAGVTQSPTHLIKTRGQQVTLRCSPISGHKSVSWYQQVLGQGPQFIFQYYEKEERGRGNFPDRFSARQFPNYSSELNVNALLLGDSALYLCASSLYGTGDRETQYFGPGTRLLVL.

Many counts were recorded for this clonotype. The V and J genes are TRBV7-2 and TRBJ2-1, with a possible D match to TRBD2 (5 bases). Trimming removed 6 bases at V and 4 bases at J, with 10 bases between. Germline-derived CDR1 and CDR2 are SGHTA and FQGNSA. The CDR3 contains 13 residues. The CDR3, as DNA: TGTGCCAGCAGGGAGGACTTATACAATGAGCAGTTCTTC. The encoded protein is CASREDLYNEQFF.